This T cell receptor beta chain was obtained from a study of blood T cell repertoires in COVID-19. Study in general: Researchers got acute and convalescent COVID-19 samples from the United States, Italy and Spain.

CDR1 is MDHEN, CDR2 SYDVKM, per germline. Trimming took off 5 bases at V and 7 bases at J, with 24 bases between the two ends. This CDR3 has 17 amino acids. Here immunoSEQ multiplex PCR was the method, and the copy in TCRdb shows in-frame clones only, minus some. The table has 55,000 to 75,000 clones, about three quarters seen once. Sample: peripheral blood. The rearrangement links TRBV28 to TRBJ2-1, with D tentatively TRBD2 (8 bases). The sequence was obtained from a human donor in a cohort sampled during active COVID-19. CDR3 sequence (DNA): TGTGCCAGCAGTAGAAGAGGGGGCCTAGCGGGCACTAATGAGCAGTTCTTC. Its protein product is CASSRRGGLAGTNEQFF.